This is a list of T cell receptor beta chains from one sample in a study of read filtering for tumor transcriptome and immune sequencing. TCRdb used MiXCR to reprocess the reads, holding one entry per CDR3 protein. The data contain about 130,000 distinct CDR3 sequences, 13% of them singletons. The sequencing sample was made of a population of CD138-negative cells sorted from bone marrow. The receptors were gathered from a donor aged 40 or over with multiple myeloma. The CDR3 runs from the conserved cysteine through the conserved F or W. D genes are given only for firm matches. Clone size is not always given. Where it is, it says once, few, many or a class for expanded clones.

v_call	cdr3_length	d_call	clone_size	j_call	cdr3_aa	cdr3_nt
TRBV12-3/TRBV12-4	14	-	many	TRBJ2-7	CASSYETGPYEQYF	TGTGCCAGCAGTTACGAGACAGGCCCTTACGAGCAGTACTTC
TRBV4-1	19	TRBD2	many	TRBJ2-3	CASSPVTSGRIYGADTQYF	TGCGCCAGCAGCCCGGTCACTAGCGGGAGAATCTACGGTGCAGATACGCAGTATTTT
TRBV28	15	TRBD1	many	TRBJ1-5	CASSLVGQARQPQHF	TGTGCCAGCAGTTTAGTGGGACAGGCAAGGCAGCCCCAGCATTTT
TRBV7-9	14	-	many	TRBJ1-4	CASRALATNEKLFF	TGTGCCAGCAGAGCTCTTGCAACTAATGAAAAACTGTTTTTT
TRBV4-3	15	TRBD2	many	TRBJ2-1	CASSQVLAGGPQQFF	TGCGCCAGCAGCCAAGTACTAGCGGGAGGGCCTCAGCAGTTCTTC
TRBV20-1	12	TRBD2	many	TRBJ2-1	CSAAGTSNERFF	TGCAGTGCTGCCGGGACTAGCAATGAGCGGTTCTTC
TRBV20-1	15	TRBD1	many	TRBJ2-1	CSARNRDRAYNEQFF	TGCAGTGCGAGAAACCGGGACAGGGCCTACAATGAGCAGTTCTTC
TRBV5-1	14	-	-	TRBJ2-1	CASTLRVVQSEQFF	TGCGCCAGCACCCTTAGGGTAGTTCAGAGTGAGCAGTTCTTC
TRBV5-1	14	TRBD1	many	TRBJ2-3	CASGHRGRADTQYF	TGCGCCAGCGGACACAGGGGGCGCGCAGATACGCAGTATTTT
TRBV19	13	-	many	TRBJ1-4	CASSILINEKLFF	TGTGCCAGTAGTATACTCATTAATGAAAAACTGTTTTTT
TRBV5-6	15	TRBD1	many	TRBJ1-4	CASSLLGTVNEKLFF	TGTGCCAGCAGCCTACTCGGGACAGTTAATGAAAAACTGTTTTTT
TRBV5-6	13	TRBD1	many	TRBJ2-5	CASSPQGLATQYF	TGTGCCAGCAGCCCACAGGGGTTGGCGACCCAGTACTTC
TRBV29-1	14	-	many	TRBJ2-4	CSVLGTLSKNIQYF	TGCAGCGTTCTCGGGACACTCTCCAAAAACATTCAGTACTTC
TRBV18	15	-	many	TRBJ2-4	CASSLDEIAKNIQYF	TGTGCCAGCTCACTGGACGAGATAGCCAAAAACATTCAGTACTTC
TRBV6-2/TRBV6-3	15	-	many	TRBJ1-1	CASSYQGHGNTEAFF	TGTGCCAGCAGTTACCAAGGACATGGGAACACTGAAGCTTTCTTT
TRBV29-1	13	-	-	TRBJ2-1	CSASEDPYNEQFF	TGCAGCGCCTCGGAGGACCCCTACAATGAGCAGTTCTTC
TRBV29-1	13	-	many	TRBJ2-7	CSVAPGVAREQYF	TGCAGCGTTGCCCCGGGGGTAGCTCGGGAGCAGTACTTC
TRBV29-1	15	TRBD2	many	TRBJ2-1	CSVEEWTSGSSEQFF	TGCAGCGTTGAAGAGTGGACTAGCGGGAGTAGTGAGCAGTTCTTC
TRBV4-1	13	-	-	TRBJ2-7	CASSQWAGYEQYF	TGCGCCAGCAGCCAATGGGCCGGCTACGAGCAGTACTTC
TRBV4-3	16	-	many	TRBJ2-3	CASSQETPWVLDTQYF	TGCGCCAGCAGCCAAGAAACACCCTGGGTGTTGGATACGCAGTATTTT
TRBV19	18	-	many	TRBJ1-5	CASSIRWWAGDSNQPQHF	TGTGCCAGTAGTATTCGGTGGTGGGCAGGTGATAGCAATCAGCCCCAGCATTTT
TRBV29-1	12	TRBD1	many	TRBJ2-5	CSGDRGEETQYF	TGCAGCGGGGACAGGGGAGAAGAGACCCAGTACTTC
TRBV12-5	20	-	many	TRBJ2-1	CASGLTPIAVAGWSYNEQFF	TGTGCTAGTGGTCTTACTCCAATAGCCGTGGCGGGATGGTCCTACAATGAGCAGTTCTTC
TRBV19	16	-	many	TRBJ1-1	CASKPSPGPAWTEAFF	TGTGCCAGTAAGCCCTCTCCCGGGCCCGCGTGGACTGAAGCTTTCTTT
TRBV6-1	14	TRBD2	many	TRBJ2-1	CASTGTSGLNEQFF	TGTGCCAGCACCGGGACTAGCGGTTTGAATGAGCAGTTCTTC
TRBV10-1	18	-	many	TRBJ2-6	CASSESTEANSGANVLTF	TGCGCCAGCAGTGAGTCTACAGAAGCCAACTCTGGGGCCAACGTCCTGACTTTC
TRBV10-3	17	-	many	TRBJ2-1	CAISDIGAVWSNNEQFF	TGTGCCATCAGTGACATCGGCGCAGTTTGGAGCAACAATGAGCAGTTCTTC
TRBV4-1	16	-	many	TRBJ1-2	CASSLLATGRDYGYTF	TGCGCCAGCAGCCTACTCGCCACAGGGAGGGACTATGGCTATACCTTC
TRBV12-3/TRBV12-4	15	TRBD1	many	TRBJ1-1	CASSLRGTGDTEAFF	TGTGCCAGCAGCCTCAGGGGGACAGGGGACACTGAAGCTTTCTTT
TRBV20-1	13	-	many	TRBJ2-2	CSAGTPDTGELFF	TGCAGTGCCGGGACTCCTGACACCGGGGAGCTGTTTTTT
TRBV27	16	-	once	TRBJ2-1	CASSSRSWSAYNVQFF	TGTGCCAGCAGTTCAAGATCCTGGTCCGCCTACAATGTGCAGTTTTTC
TRBV10-3	13	-	many	TRBJ2-1	CAISEGGHNEQFF	TGTGCCATCAGTGAGGGCGGACACAATGAGCAGTTCTTC
TRBV7-8	15	TRBD1	-	TRBJ1-5	CASSWTGGDNQPQHF	TGTGCCAGCAGCTGGACAGGGGGTGACAATCAGCCCCAGCATTTT
TRBV9	14	-	many	TRBJ2-7	CASSVGTLAYEQYF	TGTGCCAGCAGCGTTGGGACTTTAGCCTACGAGCAGTACTTC
TRBV11-2	17	TRBD2	many	TRBJ2-3	CASSLWEREGLTDTQYF	TGTGCCAGCAGCTTATGGGAGCGGGAGGGACTTACAGATACGCAGTATTTT
TRBV15	14	-	few	TRBJ2-5	CATSTRQGGETQYF	TGTGCCACCAGCACCCGACAGGGAGGGGAGACCCAGTACTTC
TRBV27	16	TRBD2	many	TRBJ2-3	CASSPLVGGPTDTQYF	TGTGCCAGCAGTCCTTTGGTGGGAGGGCCGACAGATACGCAGTATTTT
TRBV11-2	13	-	many	TRBJ2-4	CASSFALKNIQYF	TGTGCCAGCAGCTTCGCCCTAAAGAACATTCAGTACTTC
TRBV29-1	17	TRBD2	few	TRBJ2-1	CSVEPWVTAGGSNEQFF	TGCAGCGTTGAGCCATGGGTTACAGCGGGAGGTAGTAATGAGCAGTTCTTC
TRBV11-3	15	-	many	TRBJ2-7	CASSLQGIGSYEQYF	TGTGCCAGCAGCTTACAGGGGATCGGCTCGTACGAGCAGTACTTC
TRBV5-1	12	-	-	TRBJ2-2	CASSFSTGELFF	TGCGCCAGCAGCTTTTCCACCGGGGAGCTGTTTTTT
TRBV4-3	13	-	few	TRBJ2-7	CASSQDYFREQYF	TGCGCCAGCAGCCAAGATTACTTCCGGGAGCAGTACTTC
TRBV4-2	17	-	many	TRBJ1-2	CASSQQAAITRMYGYTF	TGTGCCAGCAGCCAACAAGCCGCTATTACCCGGATGTATGGCTACACCTTC
TRBV20-1	15	-	-	TRBJ2-7	CSASFPPGHGGEQYF	TGCAGTGCTAGTTTCCCACCGGGACACGGGGGAGAGCAGTACTTC